The 26 T cell receptor beta chains below come from one sample, sequenced in a study of T-cell memory formation after mild COVID-19 (TCRdb year 2021). Receptor libraries were prepared by 5' RACE. Sequenced on an Illumina NovaSeq 6000. TCRdb's own reprocessing of the public reads used fastp at Q25 and MiXCR and kept productive beta chains. Every distinct CDR3 protein forms one entry, paired with its most common genes and DNA. Within this sample are roughly 200,000 distinct CDR3 sequences, with 15% to 20% of them counted one time only. The ten largest clones capture 2.4% of the sample. Sequenced input: PBMCs or a T cell subset sorted from them (not recorded which). These receptor sequences come from an adult woman who had mild COVID-19 (a few samples of this study predate the infection). The sample titles of this study are shuffled in the database, so cell type and time point are left out; the donor was told from shared clones.

This clonotype was seen a handful of times. V usage is TRBV18 and J usage is TRBJ2-3; TRBD1 agrees at 7 bases. Trimming removed 4 bases from V and 3 bases from J; junction bases left unmatched: 10. The CDR3 is 16 amino acids. CDR1 and CDR2 from the germline V gene are KGHSH and LQKENI. The CDR3 DNA is TGTGCCAGCTCACTGAGAAAGGGGGCAGGGACAGATACGCAGTATTTT. It is translated as CASSLRKGAGTDTQYF. Based on the CDR3 plus reference TRBV18 and TRBJ2-3, the full variable domain is NAGVMQNPRHLVRRRGQEARLRCSPMKGHSHVYWYRQLPEEGLKFMVYLQKENIIDESGMPKERFSAEFPKEGPSILRIQQVVRGDSAAYFCASSLRKGAGTDTQYFGPGTRLTVL.

The rearrangement uses TRBV12-3 or TRBV12-4 and TRBJ1-1; TRBD1 might be the D (5 bases). The CDR3 is 12 residues long. V was cut by 6 bases and J by 11 bases, with 16 bases left in between. Written as DNA, the CDR3 is TGTGCCAGCAGCCGCGGGACGGATTGGGCTTTCTTT. Residues: CASSRGTDWAFF.

This sequence joins TRBV3-1 and TRBJ1-1; D is possibly TRBD1 (5 bases). Looked up from germline, CDR1 is LGHDT and CDR2 is YNNKEL (reference sequence). The CDR3 extends over 15 amino acids. V was cut by 2 bases and J by 0 bases, with 10 bases left in between. The CDR3, as DNA: TGTGCCAGCAGCCAAAGCGGGGCAATGAACACTGAAGCTTTCTTT. Translation: CASSQSGAMNTEAFF.

This chain uses TRBV5-1 with TRBJ2-7, with D uncertain. This CDR3 has 12 amino acids. Trimming cost V 4 bases and J 6 bases, with 11 bases left between them. Germline V CDR1 and CDR2: SGHRS, YFSETQ. The CDR3 DNA reads as TGCGCCAGCAGCGAGAATGTCGGCGAGCAGTACTTC. This translates into CASSENVGEQYF. Using reference TRBV5-1 and TRBJ2-7 for the parts outside the CDR3, the full variable domain is KAGVTQTPRYLIKTRGQQVTLSCSPISGHRSVSWYQQTPGQGLQFLFEYFSETQRNKGNFPGRFSGRQFSNSRSEMNVSTLELGDSALYLCASSENVGEQYFGPGTRLTVT.

The rearrangement uses TRBV20-1 and TRBJ1-2, with 12 bases that match TRBD1. V gave up 5 bases and J gave up 4 bases; unmatched junction bases: 8. Germline V gene sequence: CDR1 DFQATT, CDR2 SNEGSKA (reference sequence). The CDR3 extends over 15 amino acids. DNA of the CDR3: TGCAGTGCTGAAGATGGGACAGGGGGCGGCTATGGCTACACCTTC. Its protein is CSAEDGTGGGYGYTF.

This rearrangement joins TRBV5-1 to TRBJ1-4; D is unresolved. The CDR3 consists of 13 residues. With 0 bases removed from V and 2 bases from J, the gap between germline ends came to 2 bases. Germline V gene data show CDR1 as SGHRS and CDR2 as YFSETQ. In DNA form, the CDR3 reads TGCGCCAGCAGCTTGGACACTAATGAAAAACTGTTTTTT. This gives the protein CASSLDTNEKLFF.

The V call is TRBV5-1, the J call TRBJ1-6; TRBD1 agrees at 8 bases. Germline CDR1 reads SGHRS; CDR2 reads YFSETQ. With 5 bases clipped from V and 5 bases from J, the junction kept 6 bases outside the gene matches. The CDR3 covers 15 residues. In DNA form, the CDR3 reads TGCGCCAGCAGAAGGGGACAGGTCGATAATTCACCCCTCCACTTT. Residues: CASRRGQVDNSPLHF.

The gene calls are TRBV5-1 and TRBJ2-1, with D perhaps matching TRBD1 or TRBD2 (6 bases each). V was clipped by 4 bases and J by 5 bases, with 13 bases between them. The germline CDR1 and CDR2 sequences are SGHRS and YFSETQ. The CDR3 has 14 residues. The DNA of the CDR3 is TGCGCCAGCAGCCCAAAGGGGGGAAACAATGAGCAGTTCTTC. As protein: CASSPKGGNNEQFF.

The gene calls are TRBV24-1 and TRBJ2-2; weak D call: TRBD2 (5 bases). This CDR3 is built from 16 residues. Germline V gene lookup returns CDR1 KGHDR and CDR2 SFDVKD. V was clipped by 2 bases and J by 1 base, with 10 bases between them. The CDR3 DNA sequence: TGTGCCACCAGTGATTCGGGCGGACTGAACACCGGGGAGCTGTTTTTT. Translation: CATSDSGGLNTGELFF.

This clonotype was seen a handful of times. The chain recombines TRBV7-2 with TRBJ2-1; 10 bases fit TRBD2. The germline CDR1 and CDR2 sequences are SGHTA and FQGNSA. The CDR3 covers 16 residues. The V segment lost 2 bases and the J segment 6 bases; nucleotides outside the gene matches: 7. CDR3 sequence: CASSLFLAGASNEQFF. CDR3 in DNA: TGTGCCAGCAGCTTATTCCTAGCGGGGGCGAGCAATGAGCAGTTCTTC.

The chain recombines TRBV24-1 with TRBJ2-7; tentative D call: TRBD1 (6 bases). CDR1 is KGHDR and CDR2 is SFDVKD in the germline V gene. Trimming shortened V by 0 bases and J by 2 bases, and 13 bases separated the two germline ends. The CDR3 is 16 residues long. CDR3 protein: CATSDLLQGLAYEQYF. The DNA of the CDR3 is TGTGCCACCAGTGATTTGCTCCAGGGGTTGGCCTACGAGCAGTACTTC.

In this sample, this clonotype turned up many times. This chain links TRBV18 with TRBJ1-2, with 9 bases aligning to TRBD1. Trimming took 6 bases from V and 6 from J; bases not matched to a gene: 5. CDR3 length equals 13 residues. Germline CDR1 is KGHSH and CDR2 is LQKENI. In DNA, the CDR3 is TGTGCCAGCTCGCCAGGACAGGGGCATGGCTACACCTTC. It specifies CASSPGQGHGYTF. The full variable domain, in which reference TRBV18 and TRBJ1-2 provide the parts outside the CDR3, is NAGVMQNPRHLVRRRGQEARLRCSPMKGHSHVYWYRQLPEEGLKFMVYLQKENIIDESGMPKERFSAEFPKEGPSILRIQQVVRGDSAAYFCASSPGQGHGYTFGSGTRLTVV.

J is TRBJ2-7 and V is TRBV10-3, with TRBD1 matching over 7 bases. Germline V gives CDR1 ENHRY, CDR2 SYGVKD. Losses at the gene ends were 6 bases for V and 0 bases for J; bases not matched to a gene: 11. The CDR3 covers 16 residues. This CDR3 reads CAISPILTGISYEQYF. CDR3 bases: TGTGCCATCAGCCCTATTTTGACAGGGATCTCCTACGAGCAGTACTTC.

The V call is TRBV11-2, the J call TRBJ1-1, with 7 bases matching TRBD1. V lost 3 bases to trimming and J lost 1 base; unmatched junction nucleotides: 5. There are 15 residues in the CDR3. The germline gives CDR1 SGHAT, CDR2 FQNNGV. The CDR3 is CASSFYRGGNTEAFF. The CDR3, as DNA: TGTGCCAGCAGCTTTTACAGGGGAGGGAACACTGAAGCTTTCTTT.

This chain joins TRBV9 and TRBJ2-6; 7 bases are a match to TRBD1. V dropped 0 bases and J dropped 0; count of bases not matched to a gene: 9. The CDR3 sequence is 19 residues long. Germline CDR1 SGDLS, CDR2 YYNGEE. CDR3 residues: CASSVARDSPLSGANVLTF. The CDR3 DNA reads TGTGCCAGCAGCGTAGCTCGGGACAGTCCCCTCTCTGGGGCCAACGTCCTGACTTTC.

The chain employs TRBV16 and TRBJ1-5; D gene ambiguous. This CDR3 has 14 residues. V dropped 0 bases and J dropped 7 bases, with 10 bases sitting between them. Germline CDR1 is KGHSY and CDR2 is FQNENV. CDR3 amino acids: CASSQSRGGQPQHF. The CDR3 DNA reads TGTGCCAGCAGCCAATCGCGGGGTGGCCAGCCCCAGCATTTT.

This clonotype has only a few counts. The V and J genes are TRBV7-2 and TRBJ2-3, with TRBD2 matching over 15 bases. The CDR3 covers 16 residues. The V gene end was trimmed by 4 bases and the J gene end by 6 bases; junction bases not matched to a gene: 5. CDR1 and CDR2 from the germline V gene are SGHTA and FQGNSA. In DNA, the CDR3 is TGTGCCAGCAGCTCCGGGACTAGCGGGAGGAGGGATACGCAGTATTTT. This gives the protein CASSSGTSGRRDTQYF. The full variable domain, with the rest looked up from reference TRBV7-2 and TRBJ2-3, is GAGVSQSPSNKVTEKGKDVELRCDPISGHTALYWYRQSLGQGLEFLIYFQGNSAPDKSGLPSDRFSAERTGGSVSTLTIQRTQQEDSAVYLCASSSGTSGRRDTQYFGPGTRLTVL.

The rearrangement links TRBV4-3 to TRBJ1-6; D unclear. This CDR3 contains 16 residues. Germline V CDR1 and CDR2: LGHNA, YSLEER. Trimming left V 1 base short and J 4 bases short, with 11 bases between. CDR3 nucleotide sequence: TGCGCCAGCAGCCAAGGCGGGCGTCAGTATAATTCACCCCTCCACTTT. Translation gives CASSQGGRQYNSPLHF.

This clonotype has a single count. The rearrangement joins TRBV2 to TRBJ2-3; 9 bases line up with TRBD2. The CDR3 runs to 14 residues. Losses at the gene ends were 4 bases for V and 6 bases for J; bases not matched to a gene: 5. Germline CDR1 reads SNHLY; CDR2 reads FYNNEI. CDR3 DNA sequence: TGTGCCAGCAGTGTTTGGACTAGCGACGATACGCAGTATTTT. Translation gives CASSVWTSDDTQYF. The full variable domain, its missing parts supplied by reference TRBV2 and TRBJ2-3, is EPEVTQTPSHQVTQMGQEVILRCVPISNHLYFYWYRQILGQKVEFLVSFYNNEISEKSEIFDDQFSVERPDGSNFTLKIRSTKLEDSAMYFCASSVWTSDDTQYFGPGTRLTVL.

A few counts support this clonotype. The rearrangement links TRBV6-2 or TRBV6-3 to TRBJ1-1; possible D gene TRBD1, 5 bases. Trimming cost V 6 bases and J 0 bases, with 11 bases left between them. This CDR3 contains 14 residues. Germline loops: CDR1 MNHEY, CDR2 SVGEGT. For the CDR3, the DNA is TGTGCCAGCAGGGAGGGACGGATGAACACTGAAGCTTTCTTT. Translation gives CASREGRMNTEAFF.

This rearrangement joins TRBV5-5 to TRBJ2-2; 9 bases match TRBD2. This CDR3 is 15 amino acids long. The trim removed 5 bases at V and 0 bases at J, leaving 2 bases unmatched. In germline, CDR1 is SGHKS, CDR2 YYEKEE (reference sequence). In DNA form, the CDR3 reads TGTGCCAGCAGGCGGGAGGGGACGAACACCGGGGAGCTGTTTTTT. Protein product: CASRREGTNTGELFF.

This clonotype was counted a few times. The CDR3, as DNA: TGTGCCAGCACGCCCGGGGGCTGGCGGGAGACCCAGTACTTC. Translated: CASTPGGWRETQYF. The chain couples TRBV12-3 or TRBV12-4 to TRBJ2-5; D possibly matches TRBD1 or TRBD2 (6 bases each). CDR3 length: 14 amino acids. V lost 7 bases and J lost 5, with 17 bases in between.

The chain joins TRBV12-3 or TRBV12-4 to TRBJ1-4; possible D gene TRBD1, 6 bases. Trimming removed 3 bases at V and 4 bases at J, with 9 bases between. The CDR3 is 14 amino acids. The CDR3: CASSFEGVNEKLFF. The CDR3 DNA follows: TGTGCCAGCAGTTTTGAGGGGGTTAATGAAAAACTGTTTTTT.

The rearrangement links TRBV6-2 or TRBV6-3 to TRBJ1-2; perhaps TRBD1 as D (6 bases). The CDR3 runs to 16 residues. The V end lost 5 bases, the J end lost 4 bases, and 20 bases lay between the germline ends. Germline CDR1 is MNHEY and CDR2 is SVGEGT. Here the CDR3 DNA reads TGTGCCAGCAGTACCACCGGGACAAAAGTTGGCTATGGCTACACCTTC. It codes for CASSTTGTKVGYGYTF.

There are many counts of this clonotype. The chain recombines TRBV28 with TRBJ1-5; a weak D match, TRBD1 (5 bases). Trimming removed 5 bases at V and 6 bases at J, with 17 bases between. CDR1 and CDR2 (germline): MDHEN, SYDVKM. This CDR3 region has 15 residues. CDR3 coding DNA: TGTGCCAGCAGTACCACTGCCAGGGTGGGTCAGCCCCAGCATTTT. Residues: CASSTTARVGQPQHF.

This clonotype has ten or more counts. The chain couples TRBV5-5 to TRBJ2-2, with D unclear. V dropped 0 bases and J dropped 10 bases, with 4 bases sitting between them. Germline lookup yields CDR1 SGHKS and CDR2 YYEKEE (reference sequence). The CDR3 runs 11 residues. In DNA form, the CDR3 reads TGTGCCAGCAGCTTGGGCCCGGAGCTGTTTTTT. Residues: CASSLGPELFF.